Below, 29 T cell receptor beta chains from the same sample are listed, as sequenced in a study of CD8 T cells in ankylosing spondylitis. TCRdb fed the 5' RACE reads into MiXCR, producing one record per CDR3 protein. The profile shows 750,000 to 850,000 distinct CDR3 sequences, about an eighth of them singletons. Study-level points and caveats: A TCR beta motif of eight highly homologous variants appeared characteristic of ankylosing spondylitis blood.

These receptors have no known antigen. The sample taken for sequencing was blood, either unsorted or a sorted T cell fraction (not recorded which). Receptor source: a male donor with ankylosing spondylitis.

Ten or more counts support this clonotype. This sequence joins TRBV7-2 and TRBJ2-5; 11 bases match TRBD2. Germline trimming cut 1 base from V and 5 bases from J; bases unmatched to any gene: 3. Germline CDR1 and CDR2: SGHTA and FQGNSA. The CDR3 loop spans 15 amino acids. CDR3 amino acids: CASSLGLAGSETQYF. CDR3 nucleotide sequence: TGTGCCAGCAGCTTAGGACTAGCGGGGTCGGAGACCCAGTACTTC. Full variable domain (outside the CDR3, taken from reference TRBV7-2 and TRBJ2-5): GAGVSQSPSNKVTEKGKDVELRCDPISGHTALYWYRQSLGQGLEFLIYFQGNSAPDKSGLPSDRFSAERTGGSVSTLTIQRTQQEDSAVYLCASSLGLAGSETQYFGPGTRLLVL.

This clonotype was found many times. V is TRBV5-1 and J is TRBJ2-1; D is uncertain. This CDR3 spans 15 amino acids. Trimming stripped 1 base from V and 0 bases from J, with 8 bases between. Germline V gives CDR1 SGHRS, CDR2 YFSETQ. The CDR3 sequence is CASSLTLSSYNEQFF. Written as DNA, the CDR3 is TGCGCCAGCAGCTTGACACTGAGCTCCTACAATGAGCAGTTCTTC.

This clonotype was picked up a small number of times. The CDR3 sequence is CASSPHRRGGQETQYF. Here the CDR3 DNA reads TGTGCCAGCAGTCCCCATAGAAGGGGAGGACAAGAGACCCAGTACTTC. This sequence joins TRBV28 and TRBJ2-5; perhaps TRBD2 as D (6 bases). The length of the CDR3 is 16 residues. V lost 5 bases and J 2 bases, leaving 18 bases between the germline ends. CDR1 is MDHEN and CDR2 is SYDVKM in the germline V gene.

This sequence joins TRBV6-1 and TRBJ2-1, with 10 bases identical to TRBD2. The V segment lost 5 bases and the J segment 2 bases; nucleotides outside the gene matches: 6. There are 16 residues in the CDR3. Germline V gene sequence: CDR1 MNHNS, CDR2 SASEGT. CDR3 sequence reads: CASSQGLALTYNEQFF. The CDR3 DNA follows: TGTGCCAGCAGTCAGGGACTAGCGTTGACCTACAATGAGCAGTTCTTC.

A few counts support this clonotype. The V gene is TRBV7-9, the J gene TRBJ2-1; tentatively, D is TRBD1 or TRBD2 (5 bases each). Trimming took 5 bases from V and 2 from J, leaving 13 bases between them. The CDR3 loop spans 15 amino acids. Germline CDR1 reads SEHNR; CDR2 reads FQNEAQ (reference sequence). CDR3 residues: CASSPTGRAYNEQFF. DNA of the CDR3: TGTGCCAGCAGCCCCACGGGGCGGGCCTACAATGAGCAGTTCTTC.

This chain uses TRBV11-1 with TRBJ2-7; D is possibly TRBD1 (5 bases). This CDR3 region has 13 residues. Trimming took 5 bases from V and 6 from J, leaving 14 bases between them. Germline V gives CDR1 SGHAT, CDR2 FQDESV (reference sequence). The CDR3 sequence: CASSPGSGLEQYF. CDR3 sequence (DNA): TGTGCCAGCAGCCCCGGGTCAGGGCTCGAGCAGTACTTC.

This clonotype came up many times. DNA for the CDR3: TGCAGCGTTGCTAGCACAGATACGCAGTATTTT. Amino acids: CSVASTDTQYF. J is TRBJ2-3 and V is TRBV29-1; D not resolved. Trimming stripped 4 bases from V and 0 bases from J, with 2 bases between. The CDR3 contains 11 residues. CDR1 is SQVTM, CDR2 ANQGSEA, per germline.

The rearrangement links TRBV12-3 or TRBV12-4 to TRBJ2-4; weak D call: TRBD1 (6 bases). V was clipped by 5 bases and J by 3 bases, with 20 bases between them. The CDR3 runs to 17 residues. The CDR3 protein is CASSRYRARWDKNIQYF. The DNA of the CDR3 is TGTGCCAGCAGTCGCTACAGGGCAAGGTGGGACAAAAACATTCAGTACTTC.

This clonotype was counted many times. The chain couples TRBV13 to TRBJ2-2, with D unclear. The V gene lost 4 bases and the J gene lost 5 bases, with 8 bases spanning the gap. The CDR3 covers 13 residues. Germline lookup yields CDR1 PRHDT and CDR2 FYEKMQ (reference sequence). CDR3 sequence (DNA): TGTGCCAGCAGCTACGACCCTACCGGGGAGCTGTTTTTT. Protein product: CASSYDPTGELFF.

This clonotype was recorded many times. This chain connects TRBV7-2 to TRBJ2-3, with D uncertain. The CDR3 runs 12 residues. CDR1 SGHTA and CDR2 FQGNSA come from the germline V gene. V lost 3 bases and J 6 bases, leaving 7 bases between the germline ends. In nucleotides, the CDR3 is TGTGCCAGCAGCTTGGCCTGGGATACGCAGTATTTT. Translation: CASSLAWDTQYF.

This clonotype came up a few times. The CDR3: CASSYSGFGNTEAFF. The CDR3, as DNA: TGTGCCAGCAGTTACTCGGGTTTCGGAAACACTGAAGCTTTCTTT. The genes are TRBV6-5 and TRBJ1-1; no reliable D call. The CDR3 sequence is 15 residues long. Germline CDR1 is MNHEY and CDR2 is SVGAGI. Trimming stripped 0 bases from V and 2 bases from J, with 10 bases between.

The table lists this clonotype with a few counts. The chain employs TRBV7-3 and TRBJ2-2; the D is unclear. The CDR3 contains 14 residues. Germline CDR1 and CDR2: SGHTA and FQGTGA. The germline V and J ends were trimmed by 5 bases and 4 bases, with 11 bases remaining between them. The CDR3 loop is CASSLMTGTGELFF. The CDR3 DNA follows: TGTGCCAGCAGCCTGATGACGGGCACCGGGGAGCTGTTTTTT.

This clonotype has just a few counts. This chain uses TRBV4-2 with TRBJ1-2; D remains ambiguous. The CDR3 has 14 amino acids. Trimming shortened V by 1 base and J by 8 bases, and 14 bases separated the two germline ends. Germline loops: CDR1 LGHNA, CDR2 YNFKEQ. CDR3 sequence: CASSQGNGVEGYTF. The CDR3 DNA reads as TGTGCCAGCAGCCAAGGGAATGGAGTTGAGGGCTACACCTTC.

The sample holds a few counts of this clonotype. The V call is TRBV20-1, the J call TRBJ2-7; TRBD2 matches at 12 bases. Trimming took 1 base from V and 7 from J; bases not matched to a gene: 8. Germline V CDR1 and CDR2: DFQATT, SNEGSKA (reference sequence). There are 15 residues in the CDR3. This CDR3 is CSARGLAGVLWEQYF. The CDR3 DNA follows: TGCAGTGCTAGAGGACTAGCGGGAGTGTTATGGGAGCAGTACTTC.

Many counts were recorded for this clonotype. This chain links TRBV11-1 with TRBJ2-3, with D possibly matching TRBD2 (5 bases). The CDR3 sequence is 20 residues long. V was trimmed by 3 bases and J by 5 bases, leaving 30 bases between them. Germline V gene data show CDR1 as SGHAT and CDR2 as FQDESV (reference sequence). CDR3 nucleotide sequence: TGTGCCAGCAGCTTGGGTGGCGCGGCAGCGGTCCTTGTCGGGTTAGATACGCAGTATTTT. It translates to CASSLGGAAAVLVGLDTQYF.

The table lists this clonotype with many counts. The chain carries TRBV2 and TRBJ1-2, with D hard to call. V was shortened by 1 base and J by 2 bases, with 11 bases between the two germline ends. The germline CDR1 and CDR2 sequences are SNHLY and FYNNEI. The CDR3 contains 15 residues. The DNA for the CDR3 is TGTGCCAGCAGTGAAGGGTCGGCAGAGAACTATGGCTACACCTTC. Translating gives CASSEGSAENYGYTF. Together with reference TRBV2 and TRBJ1-2, the CDR3 gives the full variable domain: EPEVTQTPSHQVTQMGQEVILRCVPISNHLYFYWYRQILGQKVEFLVSFYNNEISEKSEIFDDQFSVERPDGSNFTLKIRSTKLEDSAMYFCASSEGSAENYGYTFGSGTRLTVV.

The chain couples TRBV7-2 to TRBJ2-2, with D perhaps being TRBD1 or TRBD2 (5 bases each). CDR1 is SGHTA and CDR2 is FQGNSA in the germline V gene. V was clipped by 3 bases and J by 6 bases, with 14 bases between them. This CDR3 spans 15 amino acids. As DNA, the CDR3 is TGTGCCAGCAGCTTCCTAGGGGACGGGTCCGGGGAGCTGTTTTTT. Its protein product is CASSFLGDGSGELFF.

Ten or more counts support this clonotype. This rearrangement joins TRBV6-5 to TRBJ1-1; weak D call: TRBD1 (6 bases). CDR3 length: 14 amino acids. V was pared by 0 bases and J by 5 bases, with 10 bases between. CDR1 is MNHEY and CDR2 is SVGAGI in the germline V gene. The CDR3 region has the DNA TGTGCCAGCAGTTACTCACAGGGTAAGACTGAAGCTTTCTTT. Its translation: CASSYSQGKTEAFF.

A few counts support this clonotype. V gene TRBV18 combines with J gene TRBJ1-1; D not resolved. Germline V gene sequence: CDR1 KGHSH, CDR2 LQKENI. V dropped 0 bases and J dropped 4 bases, with 9 bases sitting between them. The CDR3 has 14 amino acids. The CDR3 spells CASSPPGRATEAFF. The CDR3 DNA follows: TGTGCCAGCTCACCACCGGGGAGGGCCACTGAAGCTTTCTTT.

This clonotype has just a few counts. This sequence joins TRBV4-2 and TRBJ1-1, with unresolved D. V was pared by 0 bases and J by 1 base, with 9 bases between. Germline CDR1 and CDR2: LGHNA and YNFKEQ. This CDR3 is built from 15 residues. CDR3 protein: CASSQDLGANTEAFF. The CDR3 DNA reads TGTGCCAGCAGCCAAGATCTAGGAGCGAACACTGAAGCTTTCTTT.

Ten or more counts support this clonotype. The V and J genes are TRBV7-6 and TRBJ1-1; D is unresolved. Trimming took 4 bases from V and 0 from J, leaving 9 bases between them. The CDR3 contains 14 residues. The V gene's germline CDR1 is SGHVS and CDR2 FNYEAQ. The CDR3 nucleotides read TGTGCCAGCAGCTCTCGGTACGTGAACACTGAAGCTTTCTTT. It translates to CASSSRYVNTEAFF.

This clonotype was seen only a few times. V and J are TRBV6-6 and TRBJ1-2; D uncertain. V was shortened by 4 bases and J by 3 bases, with 9 bases between the two germline ends. CDR3 size: 13 residues. Germline V gene lookup returns CDR1 MNHNY and CDR2 SVGAGI (reference sequence). DNA of the CDR3: TGTGCCAGCAGTTCCCCGGGCGACTATGGCTACACCTTC. Residues: CASSSPGDYGYTF.

The chain recombines TRBV7-2 with TRBJ2-6; D is perhaps TRBD1 (6 bases). V dropped 2 bases and J dropped 4 bases, with 15 bases sitting between them. CDR1 and CDR2 (germline): SGHTA, FQGNSA. The CDR3 sequence is 17 residues long. The CDR3 DNA reads TGTGCCAGCAGCTTAATAAACAGGGTAACCGGGGCCAACGTCCTGACTTTC. Amino acid sequence: CASSLINRVTGANVLTF.

In its sample, this clonotype was seen many times. This chain uses TRBV24-1 with TRBJ2-1, with 7 bases fitting TRBD2. Germline V CDR1 and CDR2: KGHDR, SFDVKD. V shed 4 bases and J 7 bases; nucleotides not matched to a gene: 6. The CDR3 contains 14 residues. The CDR3 spells CATSDPGTTNEQFF. The CDR3 nucleotides are TGTGCCACCAGTGACCCTGGGACTACGAATGAGCAGTTCTTC.

This clonotype was recorded at least ten times. The chain links TRBV7-2 to TRBJ2-3; D call uncertain. The germline V and J ends were trimmed by 3 bases and 0 bases, with 7 bases remaining between them. This CDR3 contains 14 residues. Germline CDR1 reads SGHTA; CDR2 reads FQGNSA. The CDR3 is CASSFRPSTDTQYF. For the CDR3, the DNA is TGTGCCAGCAGCTTCCGGCCTAGCACAGATACGCAGTATTTT.

The chain uses TRBV2 and TRBJ1-2; a weak D match, TRBD1 (5 bases). The CDR3 extends over 15 amino acids. CDR1 and CDR2 (germline): SNHLY, FYNNEI. V lost 6 bases and J lost 2, with 16 bases in between. CDR3 sequence reads: CASRLETGENYGYTF. CDR3 bases: TGTGCCAGCAGGCTAGAAACGGGGGAGAACTATGGCTACACCTTC.

There are many counts of this clonotype. The chain uses TRBV5-1 and TRBJ2-5; 7 nucleotides match TRBD2. The V gene's germline CDR1 is SGHRS and CDR2 YFSETQ. This CDR3 has 14 residues. V lost 0 bases to trimming and J lost 6 bases; unmatched junction nucleotides: 5. Here the CDR3 reads CASSLVAGVQTQYF. For the CDR3, the DNA is TGCGCCAGCAGCTTGGTAGCGGGCGTCCAGACCCAGTACTTC.

This sequence joins TRBV7-8 and TRBJ2-7, with D perhaps matching TRBD2 (5 bases). Trimming shortened V by 5 bases and J by 3 bases, and 11 bases separated the two germline ends. The CDR3 is made up of 13 amino acids. The germline V gene has CDR1 SGHVS and CDR2 FQNEAQ. The CDR3 nucleotides read TGTGCCAGCAGCGCAGACGCGGGCTACGAGCAGTACTTC. It is translated as CASSADAGYEQYF. Full variable domain (missing parts from reference TRBV7-8 and TRBJ2-7): GAGVSQSPRYKVAKRGQDVALRCDPISGHVSLFWYQQALGQGPEFLTYFQNEAQLDKSGLPSDRFFAERPEGSVSTLKIQRTQQEDSAVYLCASSADAGYEQYFGPGTRLTVT.

The CDR3 sequence: CASSTGTLTYGYTF. In nucleotides, the CDR3 is TGTGCCAGTTCTACCGGGACACTCACCTATGGCTACACCTTC. The genes are TRBV2 and TRBJ1-2; D possibly corresponds to TRBD1 (6 bases). CDR3 length: 14 amino acids. CDR1 is SNHLY, CDR2 FYNNEI, per germline. V was cut by 9 bases and J by 4 bases, with 18 bases left in between.